The 4 T cell receptor beta chains presented below share a single source sample, sequenced in a study of blood T cells in healthy people across ages. For the second PCR, which ran for roughly 6 to 11 cycles, a sample-barcoded 5' primer and a J-beta primer mix were used. TCRdb reprocessed the 5' RACE reads with MiXCR, giving one entry per CDR3 protein. The table lists around 780,000 distinct CDR3 sequences, roughly 24% of them singletons. These data also formed part of another study, on T cells of mothers and their children.

Input material: blood. All receptors come from a boy younger than 18 in good health.

The V and J genes are TRBV12-3 or TRBV12-4 and TRBJ2-7; 11 bases match TRBD1. V trimming: 6 bases; J trimming: 7 bases; junction bases outside the gene matches: 8. CDR3 length: 14 amino acids. CDR3 DNA sequence: TGTGCCAGCAGCCCGGACAGGGGGCGTAGAGAGCAGTACTTC. Translated, it gives CASSPDRGRREQYF.

The sample holds a few counts of this clonotype. This CDR3 reads CASRPGGPRTEAFF. The CDR3 DNA sequence: TGTGCCAGCAGGCCAGGGGGCCCCCGCACTGAAGCTTTCTTT. The V call is TRBV7-9, the J call TRBJ1-1, with 8 bases aligning to TRBD1. Germline V gives CDR1 SEHNR, CDR2 FQNEAQ (reference sequence). V lost 6 bases and J lost 4; bases outside the gene matches: 7. The CDR3 covers 14 residues.

This clonotype was seen a few times. J is TRBJ2-1 and V is TRBV5-1, with D perhaps assigned TRBD1 or TRBD2 (5 bases each). V lost 0 bases and J lost 3, with 10 bases in between. Germline V gene lookup returns CDR1 SGHRS and CDR2 YFSETQ. CDR3 length: 15 amino acids. The CDR3 nucleotides read TGCGCCAGCAGCTTGGATCGGGACCACTACAATGAGCAGTTCTTC. Its protein is CASSLDRDHYNEQFF.

CDR3 bases: TGTGCCAGCAGCGCACCGGGACACAACCAAGAGACCCAGTACTTC. This codes for CASSAPGHNQETQYF. V and J are TRBV9 and TRBJ2-5; D may be TRBD1 (6 bases). Trimming removed 3 bases from V and 0 bases from J, with 12 bases in between. The CDR3 runs to 15 residues. The V gene's germline CDR1 is SGDLS and CDR2 YYNGEE.